This T cell receptor beta chain was recorded in a study of beta chain features in type 1 diabetes listed by TCRdb under 2018. With respect to the entire study: Mean age, gender distribution, total cell number and subset yield did not differ between patients and healthy donors. Across all samples, 107,917,701 sorted cells were examined, and cell number per subset correlated strongly with RNA yield. The study compared TCRB repertoires of sorted circulating CD4+ T cell subsets between recently diagnosed type 1 diabetes patients and matched healthy donors. Whereas all 30 or so donors provided naive and central memory subsets, regulatory and stem cell-like memory subsets were isolated from just 8 patients and roughly eight healthy donors. Paper-wide results and their limitations: A moderate but significant shortening of TCRB CDR3 length was observed in type 1 diabetes patients in all four CD4+ subsets. Naive, central memory and regulatory TCRB repertoires appeared to be more alike among patients than among healthy donors. Shorter templates might be favored by PCR, yet because patient and control samples were amplified and corrected together, any such skew would affect both groups equally. At VDJ recombination sites, type 1 diabetes patients had fewer insertions and more deleted nucleotides, which implies abnormalities in thymic rearrangement. Because cDNA rather than genomic DNA was sequenced, highly expressing activated cells could have been over-represented, although no difference in activation and CD3 levels was found between groups. Because the HLA sub-analyses included only small numbers of individuals, any influence of HLA type on TCRB rearrangement was left unresolved.

The entire amount of isolated RNA was reverse transcribed using the High Capacity cDNA Reverse Transcription Kit, so the sequenced TCRB transcripts were expressed ones. Deep immunoSEQ sequencing was applied to naive, central memory and regulatory T cell samples, giving an average of around 4 million total reads per sample. After sorted cells were lysed in RLT buffer, RNA was extracted with DNase-treated RNeasy Micro or Mini kits, with the choice depending on cell number. To prevent cross-contamination, every cell subset was processed on its own, while patient and healthy donor samples were processed together. The immunoSEQ multiplex PCR was used to amplify TCRB sequences from cDNA, generating 87-bp fragments that spanned the CDR3 region. The amplicons were sequenced using the Illumina HiSeq platform. Processing in the source paper ran as follows. PCR bias was corrected computationally using synthetic template baselines, and reads within Hamming distance 2 were collapsed, with unmergeable singletons discarded. Reads were aligned against IMGT to assign V, D and J genes, CDR3 length and insertions or deletions at six rearrangement sites. Within each subset, clonotype counts were normalized to sorted cell number, after which true diversity and Gini coefficients were computed with the tcR R package. The overlap coefficient, calculated on TCRB nucleotide sequences, was used to quantify repertoire sharing. Out-of-frame TCRB sequences from naive cells were analyzed as a proxy for the pre-selection repertoire. Sourced from immuneACCESS, this table was stored by TCRdb with only in-frame sequences that have V and J called. A share of the clones is absent; for the studies checked, an unresolved V gene accounts for under half, and the remainder has no known explanation. That table supplies the V and J calls and clone size; D and trimming were determined from the DNA. This sample lists a few hundred thousand clones; about 15% were detected once. The ten largest clones capture approximately 0.018% of the sample.

This clone was counted between two and nine times. What this receptor recognizes is not known. No per-base quality is available; no much larger clone lies one base away. Each donor gave one peripheral blood draw, averaging roughly 100 mL, which was collected into heparinised tubes. A BD FACSAria II and a panel including CD45RO, CCR7, CD25, CD127, CD95 and CD27 were used to sort naive, central memory, regulatory and stem cell-like memory CD4+ T cells. Purity was above 98% for every sorted population. PBMCs were isolated immediately by Lymphoprep density gradient centrifugation and stained directly without culture. Samples were stained and sorted in pairs, with one healthy donor and one patient per experiment, so that batch effects were minimized. Sequencing was carried out using naive CD4+ T cells from blood. The cell subset or site label for this specimen denotes: true naive CD4+ T cells. The sequence was obtained from a man between 25 and 39 years old with type 1 diabetes.

The DNA sequence reads TGTGCCAGCAGCTTGGGATGGGACAGGGCAGAGGAGCAGTACTTC. It is translated as CASSLGWDRAEEQYF. This chain joins TRBV5-8 to TRBJ2-7; 9 central bases correspond to TRBD1. Measured from the cysteine to the phenylalanine, the CDR3 is 15 residues long. Just CDR3 DNA is preserved here, 45 bases in frame from base 1. V is cut back by 0 bases and J by 7 bases, with 8 bases in the junction unmatched. According to the germline V gene, CDR1 reads SGHTS and CDR2 reads YDEGEE.